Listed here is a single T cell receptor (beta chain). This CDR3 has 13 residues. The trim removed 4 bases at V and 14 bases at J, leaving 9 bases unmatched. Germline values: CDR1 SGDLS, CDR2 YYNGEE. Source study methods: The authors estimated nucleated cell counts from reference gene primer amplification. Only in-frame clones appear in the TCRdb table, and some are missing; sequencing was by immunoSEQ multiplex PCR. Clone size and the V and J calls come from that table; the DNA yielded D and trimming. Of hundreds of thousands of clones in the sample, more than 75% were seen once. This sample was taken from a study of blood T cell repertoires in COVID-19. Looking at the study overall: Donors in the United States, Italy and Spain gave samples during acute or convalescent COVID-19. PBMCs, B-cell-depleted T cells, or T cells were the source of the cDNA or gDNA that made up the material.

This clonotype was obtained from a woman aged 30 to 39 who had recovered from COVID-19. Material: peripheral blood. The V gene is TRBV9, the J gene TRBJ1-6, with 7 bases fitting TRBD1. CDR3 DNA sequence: TGTGCCAGCAGCCCGAACTCAGGGGGGACCCTCCACTTT. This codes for CASSPNSGGTLHF.